This T cell receptor beta chain was captured by sequencing in a study of cytomegalovirus exposure and HLA in healthy donors. This clone has a handful of counts. Its antigen is not identified. This CDR3 spans 15 amino acids. CDR1 and CDR2 from the germline V gene are MRHNA and SNTAGT. J was trimmed by 1 base and V by 2 bases; bases with no gene match: 1. PCR used 60 Vbeta primers and 13 Jbeta primers. Clones were sequenced by immunoSEQ multiplex PCR, and TCRdb holds only the in-frame ones, with some missing. The sample lists under 200,000 clones, about 77% occurring once. General study points: The study put some 160 TCR beta chains on its list as cytomegalovirus-associated.

This chain uses TRBV6-4 with TRBJ2-3; TRBD2 aligns across 9 bases. This TCR was recovered from a middle-aged woman in good health and CMV-seropositive. Sequencing input: PBMCs. The CDR3 nucleotides read TGTGCCAGCAGTGACATAGCGGGAGGCACAGATACGCAGTATTTT. Amino acids: CASSDIAGGTDTQYF.